These 10 T cell receptor beta chains came from one sample sequenced in a study of post-analysis software for immune sequencing data. Notes on the study in general: Comparison of patients with controls showed roughly five TRBV segments more frequent in patients, TRBV5-6, TRBV5-1 and TRBV20-1 among them.

No cognate antigen is known for these TCRs. Unique molecular identifiers featured in each of the TCR beta cDNA libraries. Using its own MiXCR run on the PCR reads, TCRdb lists one record per CDR3 protein. The sample lists about 620,000 distinct CDR3 sequences; roughly 47% were seen once. Sequenced: blood. These receptors were taken from a girl aged 5-17 years with multiple sclerosis.

This clonotype was recorded a few times. The rearrangement joins TRBV27 to TRBJ2-1; 7 bases agree with TRBD1. V dropped 5 bases and J dropped 9; count of bases not matched to a gene: 4. The V gene's germline CDR1 is MNHEY and CDR2 SMNVEV (reference sequence). CDR3 size: 12 residues. The CDR3 protein is CASSHTGAEQFF. CDR3 sequence (DNA): TGTGCCAGCAGTCACACAGGGGCTGAGCAGTTCTTC.

Only a few counts were recorded for this clonotype. This chain links TRBV12-3 or TRBV12-4 with TRBJ2-5, with 9 bases fitting TRBD1. J was trimmed by 1 base and V by 0 bases; bases with no gene match: 3. The CDR3 loop spans 16 amino acids. CDR3: CASSLATGGTQETQYF. The CDR3 coding sequence is TGTGCCAGCAGTTTAGCTACAGGGGGCACCCAAGAGACCCAGTACTTC.

The rearrangement uses TRBV25-1 and TRBJ1-2, with D perhaps TRBD1 (5 bases). V lost 4 bases to trimming and J lost 4 bases, with 7 bases between them. From germline, CDR1 is MGHDK and CDR2 SYGVNS. CDR3 length equals 12 residues. The CDR3 loop is CASSGGFYGYTF. The CDR3 DNA reads as TGTGCCAGCAGTGGGGGGTTCTATGGCTACACCTTC.

The V gene is TRBV6-1, the J gene TRBJ1-4, with a weak D call TRBD1 (5 bases). In germline, CDR1 is MNHNS, CDR2 SASEGT. Trimming took 8 bases from V and 4 from J, leaving 14 bases between them. The CDR3 consists of 14 residues. In nucleotides, the CDR3 is TGTGCCAGCGGCCGGGACGGATATAATGAAAAACTGTTTTTT. Translating it yields CASGRDGYNEKLFF.

This clonotype was counted between two and nine times. This rearrangement joins TRBV12-3 or TRBV12-4 to TRBJ2-4; D might be TRBD2 (6 bases). The DNA end favors TRBJ2-7, so the J call may be wrong. CDR3 size: 15 residues. In DNA form, the CDR3 reads TGTGCCAGCAGTTTAAAGGGACTTTCCACCTACGAGCAGTACTTC. This translates into CASSLKGLSTYEQYF.

This clonotype was seen a few times. The chain employs TRBV20-1 and TRBJ1-5, with D tentatively TRBD1 (5 bases). CDR1 and CDR2 from the germline V gene are DFQATT and SNEGSKA (reference sequence). The CDR3 has 16 amino acids. V lost 3 bases and J 2 bases, leaving 17 bases between the germline ends. The CDR3 protein is CSARDDEGLGNQPQHF. The DNA for the CDR3 is TGCAGTGCTAGGGATGACGAGGGGCTAGGCAATCAGCCCCAGCATTTT.

This clonotype was detected only a few times. The chain recombines TRBV12-3 or TRBV12-4 with TRBJ2-5; 10 bases agree with TRBD1. The length of the CDR3 is 14 residues. With V trimmed by 5 bases and J by 11 bases, 11 bases remained unmatched. CDR3 in amino acids: CASSPGQGQGEQYF. The CDR3, as DNA: TGTGCCAGCAGTCCGGGACAGGGGCAAGGAGAGCAGTACTTC.

The chain uses TRBV20-1 and TRBJ1-2, with D uncertain. V lost 3 bases, J lost 8 bases, and 16 bases lay in between. Per germline, CDR1 DFQATT and CDR2 SNEGSKA (reference sequence). The CDR3 sequence is 13 residues long. The CDR3 DNA reads as TGCAGTGCTAGGCTGGAACTTGTATCGGGCTACACCTTC. Translated, it gives CSARLELVSGYTF.

This clonotype was detected only a few times. The rearrangement joins TRBV6-1 to TRBJ2-7; 8 nucleotides match TRBD1. The trim removed 2 bases at V and 0 bases at J, leaving 6 bases unmatched. CDR1 is MNHNS, CDR2 SASEGT, per germline. This CDR3 comprises 16 residues. CDR3 bases: TGTGCCAGCAGTGAACGACAGGGGACCTACTCCTACGAGCAGTACTTC. This encodes CASSERQGTYSYEQYF.

J is TRBJ2-1 and V is TRBV25-1, with 14 bases aligning to TRBD2. Germline CDR1 and CDR2: MGHDK and SYGVNS. The CDR3 consists of 16 residues. Losses at the gene ends were 3 bases for V and 9 bases for J; bases not matched to a gene: 7. CDR3 protein: CASSDPGTSGSGEQFF. CDR3 nucleotide sequence: TGTGCCAGCAGTGACCCCGGGACTAGCGGGAGTGGTGAGCAGTTCTTC.